These 25 T cell receptor beta chains were all obtained from the same sample, sequenced in a study of blood T cell repertoires in COVID-19. Generated by immunoSEQ multiplex PCR, the TCRdb table keeps only in-frame clones and is missing some. The sample shows 81,000 or so clones, around nine tenths of them seen only once. The source material was peripheral blood. The receptors originated from a man between 70 and 80 years old with active or convalescent COVID-19.

This chain joins TRBV28 and TRBJ1-3; D call uncertain. This CDR3 contains 16 residues. V shed 1 base and J shed 3 bases, with 13 bases lying between them. The germline V gene encodes CDR1 MDHEN and CDR2 SYDVKM. As DNA, the CDR3 is TGTGCCAGCAGTTTATCCCGGCGACGGGATGGAAACACCATATATTTT. This encodes CASSLSRRRDGNTIYF.

CDR3 in amino acids: CASAWTGAGTDTQYF. The CDR3, as DNA: TGTGCCAGTGCCTGGACAGGGGCCGGCACAGATACGCAGTATTTT. The gene calls are TRBV19 and TRBJ2-3; TRBD1 agrees at 9 bases. This CDR3 contains 15 residues. Germline CDR1 reads LNHDA; CDR2 reads SQIVND (reference sequence). Trimming took 8 bases from V and 1 from J; bases not matched to a gene: 7. The variable domain in full, with the rest retrieved from reference TRBV19 and TRBJ2-3, is DGGITQSPKYLFRKEGQNVTLSCEQNLNHDAMYWYRQDPGQGLRLIYYSQIVNDFQKGDIAEGYSVSREKKESFPLTVTSAQKNPTAFYLCASAWTGAGTDTQYFGPGTRLTVL.

This chain uses TRBV9 with TRBJ1-3, with D perhaps TRBD1 (5 bases). Trimming removed 2 bases from V and 2 bases from J, with 11 bases in between. CDR1 and CDR2 (germline): SGDLS, YYNGEE. The CDR3 runs 15 residues. The CDR3 nucleotides read TGTGCCAGCAGCGTTAGGGGTGGTACTGGAAACACCATATATTTT. Amino acid sequence: CASSVRGGTGNTIYF.

This chain joins TRBV15 and TRBJ2-7; 9 bases are a match to TRBD1. Germline assignment: CDR1 LNHNV and CDR2 YYDKDF (reference sequence). This CDR3 has 17 residues. After removal of 3 bases from V and 4 bases from J, the junction contained 13 bases not matched to a gene. CDR3 nucleotide sequence: TGTGCCACCAGCAGGTCGGCACGGGACAGGGATTTATACGAGCAGTACTTC. It encodes CATSRSARDRDLYEQYF.

This clone is a singleton in its sample. The chain joins TRBV5-1 to TRBJ2-7; no firm D call. This CDR3 is 12 amino acids long. Germline loops: CDR1 SGHRS, CDR2 YFSETQ. The V gene lost 4 bases and the J gene lost 3 bases, with 8 bases spanning the gap. CDR3 nucleotides: TGCGCCAGCAGCAGCGACGGCTACGAGCAGTACTTC. Protein product: CASSSDGYEQYF.

The J gene is TRBJ2-3, the V gene TRBV2; 11 bases are a match to TRBD2. The CDR3 consists of 13 residues. Germline-derived CDR1 and CDR2 are SNHLY and FYNNEI. The ends lost 10 bases at V and 0 bases at J; junction bases unmatched: 0. The CDR3 region is CAIAGGSTDTQYF. The CDR3 DNA reads as TGTGCCATAGCGGGGGGGAGCACAGATACGCAGTATTTT.

The chain couples TRBV10-3 to TRBJ1-2, with D perhaps matching TRBD1 (6 bases). The CDR3 is made up of 12 amino acids. The germline V and J ends were trimmed by 7 bases and 6 bases, with 12 bases remaining between them. Germline V gives CDR1 ENHRY, CDR2 SYGVKD. The CDR3 reads CAITPNRDGYTF. The CDR3 DNA reads as TGTGCCATCACGCCGAACAGGGATGGCTACACCTTC.

The V call is TRBV16, the J call TRBJ2-1; 9 positions match TRBD1. The CDR3 is made up of 15 amino acids. J was trimmed by 4 bases and V by 4 bases; bases with no gene match: 5. Germline V gene data show CDR1 as KGHSY and CDR2 as FQNENV. The DNA for the CDR3 is TGTGCCAGCAGCCTTTTAGGACAGGGGTACAATGAGCAGTTCTTC. It translates to CASSLLGQGYNEQFF.

This chain connects TRBV7-7 to TRBJ2-5, with 9 nucleotides matching TRBD2. The J segment lost 5 bases and the V segment lost 8 bases, leaving 6 bases of the junction unmatched. Germline lookup yields CDR1 SSHAT and CDR2 FNYEAQ (reference sequence). The CDR3 has 13 amino acids. CDR3 amino acids: CASAGGLGETQYF. The DNA for the CDR3 is TGTGCCAGCGCGGGGGGGTTGGGGGAGACCCAGTACTTC.

The CDR3 nucleotides are TGTGCCAGCAGTTTATTGTGGGAAGCCGCGGGAGGCACCATATATTTT. This gives the protein CASSLLWEAAGGTIYF. The chain recombines TRBV28 with TRBJ1-3; D gene unclear. The CDR3 runs to 16 residues. V dropped 1 base and J dropped 9 bases, with 19 bases sitting between them. Germline CDR1 MDHEN, CDR2 SYDVKM.

In nucleotides, the CDR3 is TGTGCCACCAGTGAAAAGGGCGGGACAGATACGCAGTATTTT. It yields the protein CATSEKGGTDTQYF. J is TRBJ2-3 and V is TRBV24-1; the D gene is possibly TRBD2 (5 bases). The V gene's germline CDR1 is KGHDR and CDR2 SFDVKD. CDR3 length: 14 residues. The V gene lost 4 bases and the J gene lost 3 bases, with 10 bases spanning the gap.

The chain has TRBV7-9 and TRBJ1-1; D perhaps matches TRBD1 (5 bases). CDR1 is SEHNR, CDR2 FQNEAQ, per germline (reference sequence). Trimming removed 6 bases from V and 5 bases from J, with 16 bases in between. The length of the CDR3 is 14 residues. This chain's CDR3 is CASSLTRGRTEAFF. CDR3 DNA: TGTGCCAGCAGTCTTACTCGGGGGAGGACTGAAGCTTTCTTT.

V gene TRBV6-5 combines with J gene TRBJ2-7; 9 bases are a match to TRBD2. The trim removed 6 bases at V and 4 bases at J, leaving 4 bases unmatched. The CDR3 covers 13 residues. From germline, CDR1 is MNHEY and CDR2 SVGAGI. The CDR3: CASRGLAGYEQYF. The CDR3 DNA reads TGTGCCAGCAGGGGACTAGCCGGTTACGAGCAGTACTTC.

V and J are TRBV18 and TRBJ2-7; D is possibly TRBD2 (6 bases). Trimming pared 6 bases from V and 0 bases from J, leaving 21 bases between. CDR1 is KGHSH, CDR2 LQKENI, per germline. CDR3 length equals 17 residues. CDR3 DNA: TGTGCCAGCTCCGCGGGGACGGGCATTCTAAGCTCCTACGAGCAGTACTTC. Amino acids: CASSAGTGILSSYEQYF.

The chain employs TRBV5-1 and TRBJ1-3; D not certain. Germline V gives CDR1 SGHRS, CDR2 YFSETQ. Deletions cut 4 bases from V and 0 bases from J, with 8 bases between. The CDR3 contains 14 residues. Here the CDR3 DNA reads TGCGCCAGCAGCCTGAGTTCCTCTGGAAACACCATATATTTT. The encoded protein is CASSLSSSGNTIYF.

This clone has a single count. The V call is TRBV6-6, the J call TRBJ1-2, with a possible D match to TRBD1 (6 bases). Between the trimmed V and J ends, which lost 4 bases and 8 bases, there was a span of 20 bases. Per germline, CDR1 MNHNY and CDR2 SVGAGI (reference sequence). The length of the CDR3 is 15 residues. In DNA, the CDR3 is TGTGCCAGCAGTTTGGGTCCCCGGGGGGCTGGCGGCTACACCTTC. As protein: CASSLGPRGAGGYTF.

The CDR3 DNA sequence: TGCGCCAGCAGCTTGTTTGACCGAGGTACTGAAGCTTTCTTT. It translates to CASSLFDRGTEAFF. The rearrangement joins TRBV5-1 to TRBJ1-1; D gene unclear. Germline lookup yields CDR1 SGHRS and CDR2 YFSETQ. The CDR3 loop spans 14 amino acids. V shed 1 base and J shed 5 bases, with 12 bases lying between them.

The chain carries TRBV15 and TRBJ1-2; a possible D gene is TRBD1 (6 bases). V was clipped by 2 bases and J by 0 bases, with 10 bases between them. The CDR3 has 15 residues. CDR1 is LNHNV and CDR2 is YYDKDF in the germline V gene (reference sequence). The chain's CDR3 is CATSRSGEANYGYTF. In nucleotides, the CDR3 is TGTGCCACCAGCAGATCAGGGGAAGCTAACTATGGCTACACCTTC.

This clone has only one observation. This rearrangement joins TRBV15 to TRBJ2-3; 14 positions agree with TRBD2. Trimming at V came to 4 bases and at J to 4 bases, leaving 7 bases not matched to a gene. The CDR3 is 17 amino acids. CDR1 is LNHNV, CDR2 YYDKDF, per germline (reference sequence). The chain's CDR3 is CATSNRLAGGRADTQYF. CDR3 DNA: TGTGCCACCAGCAACCGACTAGCGGGGGGGCGGGCAGATACGCAGTATTTT.

The rearrangement links TRBV6-5 to TRBJ2-7; TRBD1 agrees at 7 bases. The CDR3 is 13 residues long. The trim removed 6 bases at V and 3 bases at J, leaving 5 bases unmatched. The germline gives CDR1 MNHEY, CDR2 SVGAGI. The CDR3: CASRSGQIYEQYF. The DNA of the CDR3 is TGTGCCAGCAGATCGGGACAGATCTACGAGCAGTACTTC.

A word on this clone: The sample holds other DNA sequences that translate to the same CDR3. The chain couples TRBV5-1 to TRBJ2-7; 8 nucleotides line up with TRBD2. The J segment lost 3 bases and the V segment lost 0 bases, leaving 2 bases of the junction unmatched. This CDR3 contains 14 residues. The V gene's germline CDR1 is SGHRS and CDR2 YFSETQ. The CDR3 coding sequence is TGCGCCAGCAGCTTGGGCAGCGGGAGCTACGAGCAGTACTTC. Translation: CASSLGSGSYEQYF.

V gene TRBV28 combines with J gene TRBJ1-2, with D uncertain. The germline gives CDR1 MDHEN, CDR2 SYDVKM. Trimming removed 7 bases at V and 8 bases at J, with 23 bases between. This CDR3 has 15 amino acids. The CDR3 protein is CASIPTREGLEGYTF. DNA of the CDR3: TGTGCCAGCATCCCTACAAGGGAGGGATTGGAAGGCTACACCTTC.

The chain couples TRBV5-5 to TRBJ1-5; the D is unclear. Germline CDR1 is SGHKS and CDR2 is YYEKEE (reference sequence). The CDR3 sequence is 15 residues long. Between the trimmed V and J ends, which lost 0 bases and 6 bases, there was a span of 13 bases. CDR3 in amino acids: CASSLAREIGQPQHF. In nucleotides, the CDR3 is TGTGCCAGCAGCTTGGCGAGGGAGATTGGTCAGCCCCAGCATTTT. The full variable domain, with the rest looked up from reference TRBV5-5 and TRBJ1-5, is DAGVTQSPTHLIKTRGQQVTLRCSPISGHKSVSWYQQVLGQGPQFIFQYYEKEERGRGNFPDRFSARQFPNYSSELNVNALLLGDSALYLCASSLAREIGQPQHFGDGTRLSIL.

This clone was detected a few times. The DNA is omitted, as the CDR3 cannot be located on it reliably, and the CDR3 follows TCRdb's listing. The chain links TRBV6-5 to TRBJ1-2; TRBD1, the table's D call, was not compared with the DNA. The CDR3 contains 13 residues when both ends are counted. CDR1 and CDR2 (germline): MNHEY, SVGAGI. The CDR3 protein is CASILDSYYGYTF.

This clone was found once. The rearrangement uses TRBV24-1 and TRBJ1-4, with D possibly matching TRBD1 (6 bases). The CDR3 is made up of 15 amino acids. Between the trimmed V and J ends, which lost 4 bases and 4 bases, there was a span of 12 bases. From germline, CDR1 is KGHDR and CDR2 SFDVKD. The CDR3 protein is CATSEAGADNEKLFF. The DNA of the CDR3 is TGTGCCACCAGTGAAGCAGGGGCGGATAATGAAAAACTGTTTTTT.